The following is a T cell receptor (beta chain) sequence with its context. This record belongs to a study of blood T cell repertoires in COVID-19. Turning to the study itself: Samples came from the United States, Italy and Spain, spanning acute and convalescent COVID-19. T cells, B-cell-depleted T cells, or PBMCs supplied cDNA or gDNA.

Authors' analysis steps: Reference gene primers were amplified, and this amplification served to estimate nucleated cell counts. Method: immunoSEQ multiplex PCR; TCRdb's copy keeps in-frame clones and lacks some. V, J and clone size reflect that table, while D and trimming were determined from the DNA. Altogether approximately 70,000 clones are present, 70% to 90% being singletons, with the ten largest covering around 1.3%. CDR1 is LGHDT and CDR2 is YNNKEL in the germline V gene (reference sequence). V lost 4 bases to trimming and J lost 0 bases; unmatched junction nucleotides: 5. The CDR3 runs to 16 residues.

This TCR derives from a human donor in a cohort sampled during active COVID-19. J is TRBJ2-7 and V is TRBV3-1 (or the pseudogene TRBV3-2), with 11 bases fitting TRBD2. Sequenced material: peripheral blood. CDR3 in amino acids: CASSPQLAGASYEQYF. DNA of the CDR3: TGTGCCAGCAGCCCTCAACTAGCGGGAGCCTCCTACGAGCAGTACTTC.